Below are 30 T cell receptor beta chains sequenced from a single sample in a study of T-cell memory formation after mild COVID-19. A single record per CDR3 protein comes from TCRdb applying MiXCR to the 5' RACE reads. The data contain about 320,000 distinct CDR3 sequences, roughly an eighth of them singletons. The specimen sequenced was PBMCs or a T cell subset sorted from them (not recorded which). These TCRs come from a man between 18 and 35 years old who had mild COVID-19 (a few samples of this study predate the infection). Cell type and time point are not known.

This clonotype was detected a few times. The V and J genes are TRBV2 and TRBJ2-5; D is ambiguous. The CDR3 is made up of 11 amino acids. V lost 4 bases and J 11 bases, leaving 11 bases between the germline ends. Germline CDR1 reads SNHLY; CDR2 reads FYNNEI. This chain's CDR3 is CASSGEGLQYF. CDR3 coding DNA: TGTGCCAGCAGTGGGGAAGGGCTACAGTACTTC.

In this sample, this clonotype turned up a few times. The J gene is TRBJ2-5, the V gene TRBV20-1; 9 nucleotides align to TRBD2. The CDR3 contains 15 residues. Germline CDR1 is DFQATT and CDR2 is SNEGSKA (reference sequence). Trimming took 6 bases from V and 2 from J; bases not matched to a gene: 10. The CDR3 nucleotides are TGCAGTGCCGATGTTACTAGCGGGTCTCAAGAGACCCAGTACTTC. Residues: CSADVTSGSQETQYF.

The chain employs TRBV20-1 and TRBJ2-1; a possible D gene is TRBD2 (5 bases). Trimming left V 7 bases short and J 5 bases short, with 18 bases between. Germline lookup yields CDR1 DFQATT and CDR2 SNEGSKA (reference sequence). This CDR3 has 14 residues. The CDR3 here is CSVTPRAFHNEQFF. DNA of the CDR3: TGCAGTGTCACCCCGAGGGCCTTTCACAATGAGCAGTTCTTC.

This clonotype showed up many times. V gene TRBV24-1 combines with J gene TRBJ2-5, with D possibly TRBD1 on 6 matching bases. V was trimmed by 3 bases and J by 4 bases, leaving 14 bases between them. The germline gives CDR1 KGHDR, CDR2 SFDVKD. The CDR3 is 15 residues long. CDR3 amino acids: CATSDPRGTTETQYF. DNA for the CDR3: TGTGCCACCAGTGATCCCAGGGGTACGACAGAGACCCAGTACTTC.

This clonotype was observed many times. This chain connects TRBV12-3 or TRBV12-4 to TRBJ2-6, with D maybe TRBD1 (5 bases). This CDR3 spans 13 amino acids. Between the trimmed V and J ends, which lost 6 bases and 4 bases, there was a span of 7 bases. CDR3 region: CASSRQGANVLTF. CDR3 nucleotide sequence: TGTGCCAGCAGCCGACAGGGGGCCAACGTCCTGACTTTC.

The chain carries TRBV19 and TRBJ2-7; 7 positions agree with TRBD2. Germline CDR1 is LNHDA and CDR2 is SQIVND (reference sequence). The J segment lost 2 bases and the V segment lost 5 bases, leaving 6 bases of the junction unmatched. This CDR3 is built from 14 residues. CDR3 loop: CASSLGRGAYEQYF. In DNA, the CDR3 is TGTGCCAGTAGTCTTGGACGGGGGGCCTACGAGCAGTACTTC.

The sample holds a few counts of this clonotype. The CDR3 loop is CASSQEWQRNTEAFF. The CDR3 region has the DNA TGTGCCAGCAGCCAAGAATGGCAGAGGAACACTGAAGCTTTCTTT. J is TRBJ1-1 and V is TRBV4-2; no clear D gene. Looked up from germline, CDR1 is LGHNA and CDR2 is YNFKEQ. V lost 0 bases and J 1 base, leaving 9 bases between the germline ends. The CDR3 is 15 amino acids.

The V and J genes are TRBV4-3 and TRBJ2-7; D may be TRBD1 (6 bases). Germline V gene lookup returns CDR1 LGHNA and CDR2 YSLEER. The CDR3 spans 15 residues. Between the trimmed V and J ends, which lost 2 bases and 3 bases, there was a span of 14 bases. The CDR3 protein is CASSQRAGANYEQYF. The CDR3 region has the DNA TGCGCCAGCAGCCAAAGGGCAGGGGCAAACTACGAGCAGTACTTC.

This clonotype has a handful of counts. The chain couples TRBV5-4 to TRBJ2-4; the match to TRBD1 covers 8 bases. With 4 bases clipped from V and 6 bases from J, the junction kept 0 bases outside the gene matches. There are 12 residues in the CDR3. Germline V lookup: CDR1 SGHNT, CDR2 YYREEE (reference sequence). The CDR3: CASSGQGNIQYF. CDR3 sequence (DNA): TGTGCCAGCAGCGGACAGGGAAACATTCAGTACTTC.

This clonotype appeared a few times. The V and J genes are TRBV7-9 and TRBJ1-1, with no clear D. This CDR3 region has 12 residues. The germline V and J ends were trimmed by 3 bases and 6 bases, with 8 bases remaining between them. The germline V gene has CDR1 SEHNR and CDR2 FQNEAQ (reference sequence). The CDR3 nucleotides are TGTGCCAGCAGCTTTACGTCGGCTGAAGCTTTCTTT. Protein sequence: CASSFTSAEAFF.

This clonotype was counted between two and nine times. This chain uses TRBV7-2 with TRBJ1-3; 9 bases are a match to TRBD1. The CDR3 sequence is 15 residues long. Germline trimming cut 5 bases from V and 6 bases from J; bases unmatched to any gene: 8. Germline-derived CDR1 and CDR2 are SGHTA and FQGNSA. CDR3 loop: CASSPDRGVANTIYF. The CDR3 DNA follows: TGTGCCAGCAGCCCAGACAGGGGGGTGGCAAACACCATATATTTT.

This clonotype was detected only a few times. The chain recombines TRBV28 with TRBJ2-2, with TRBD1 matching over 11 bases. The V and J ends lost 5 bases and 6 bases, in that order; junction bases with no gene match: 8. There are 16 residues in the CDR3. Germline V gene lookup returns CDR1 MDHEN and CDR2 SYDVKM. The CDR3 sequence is CASSMPGTGGAGELFF. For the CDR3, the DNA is TGTGCCAGCAGTATGCCCGGGACAGGGGGAGCCGGGGAGCTGTTTTTT.

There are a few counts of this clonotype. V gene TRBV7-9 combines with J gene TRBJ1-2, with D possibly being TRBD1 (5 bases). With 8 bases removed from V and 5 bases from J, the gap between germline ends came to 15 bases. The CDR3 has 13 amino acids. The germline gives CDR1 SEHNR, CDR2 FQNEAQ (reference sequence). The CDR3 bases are TGTGCCAGCCGGGACCCGGGAGGGTATGGCTACACCTTC. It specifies CASRDPGGYGYTF.

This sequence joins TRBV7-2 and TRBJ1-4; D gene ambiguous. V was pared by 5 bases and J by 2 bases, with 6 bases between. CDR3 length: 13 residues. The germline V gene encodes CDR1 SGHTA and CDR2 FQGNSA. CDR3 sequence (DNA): TGTGCCAGCAGCCTCGGGACTAATGAAAAACTGTTTTTT. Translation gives CASSLGTNEKLFF.

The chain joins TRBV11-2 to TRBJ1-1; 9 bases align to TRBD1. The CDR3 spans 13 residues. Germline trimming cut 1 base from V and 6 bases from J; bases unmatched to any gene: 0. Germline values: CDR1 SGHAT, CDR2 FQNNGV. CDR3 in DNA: TGTGCCAGCAGCTTAGGACAGGGGGCTGAAGCTTTCTTT. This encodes CASSLGQGAEAFF.

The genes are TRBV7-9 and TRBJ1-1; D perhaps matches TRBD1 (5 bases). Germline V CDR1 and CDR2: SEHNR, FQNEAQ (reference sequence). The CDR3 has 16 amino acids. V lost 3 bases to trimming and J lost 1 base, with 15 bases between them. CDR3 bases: TGTGCCAGCAGCTTTCGGTCAGGGCGGCGGAACACTGAAGCTTTCTTT. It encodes CASSFRSGRRNTEAFF.

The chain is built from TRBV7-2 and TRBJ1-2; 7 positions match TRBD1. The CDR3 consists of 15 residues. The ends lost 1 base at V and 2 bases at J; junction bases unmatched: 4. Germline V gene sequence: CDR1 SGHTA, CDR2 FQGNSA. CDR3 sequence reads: CASSLVPGGNYGYTF. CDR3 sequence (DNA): TGTGCCAGCAGCTTAGTCCCAGGGGGGAACTATGGCTACACCTTC. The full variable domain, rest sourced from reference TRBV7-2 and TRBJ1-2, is GAGVSQSPSNKVTEKGKDVELRCDPISGHTALYWYRQSLGQGLEFLIYFQGNSAPDKSGLPSDRFSAERTGGSVSTLTIQRTQQEDSAVYLCASSLVPGGNYGYTFGSGTRLTVV.

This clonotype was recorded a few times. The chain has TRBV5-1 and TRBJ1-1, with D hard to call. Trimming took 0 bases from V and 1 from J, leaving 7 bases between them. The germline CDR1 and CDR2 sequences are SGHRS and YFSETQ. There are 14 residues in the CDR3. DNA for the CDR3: TGCGCCAGCAGCTTGGACGGAGCGAACACTGAAGCTTTCTTT. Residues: CASSLDGANTEAFF.

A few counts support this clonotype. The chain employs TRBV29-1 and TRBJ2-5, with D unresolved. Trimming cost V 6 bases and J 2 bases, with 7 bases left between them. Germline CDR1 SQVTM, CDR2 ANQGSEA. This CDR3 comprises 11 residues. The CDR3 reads CSVPKQETQYF. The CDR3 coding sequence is TGCAGCGTGCCCAAACAAGAGACCCAGTACTTC.

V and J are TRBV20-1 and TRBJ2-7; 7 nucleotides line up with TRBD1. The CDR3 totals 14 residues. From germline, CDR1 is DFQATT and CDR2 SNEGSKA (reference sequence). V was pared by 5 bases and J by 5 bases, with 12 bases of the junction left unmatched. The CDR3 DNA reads TGCAGTGCTGAAGGGAGCCAGGGGGTCAACGAGCAGTACTTC. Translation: CSAEGSQGVNEQYF.

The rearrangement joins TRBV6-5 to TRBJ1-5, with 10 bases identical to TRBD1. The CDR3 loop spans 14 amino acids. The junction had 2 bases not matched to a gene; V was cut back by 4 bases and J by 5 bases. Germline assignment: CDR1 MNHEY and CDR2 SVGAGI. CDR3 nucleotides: TGTGCCAGCAGTTGGGGACAGGGGTATCAGCCCCAGCATTTT. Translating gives CASSWGQGYQPQHF.

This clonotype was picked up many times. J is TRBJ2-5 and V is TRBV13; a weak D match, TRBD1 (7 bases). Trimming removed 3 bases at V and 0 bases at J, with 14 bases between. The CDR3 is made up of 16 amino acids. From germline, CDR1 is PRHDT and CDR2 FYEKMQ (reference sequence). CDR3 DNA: TGTGCCAGCAGCTTGACTCAGGGGGAGGACCAAGAGACCCAGTACTTC. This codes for CASSLTQGEDQETQYF.

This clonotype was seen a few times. CDR3 sequence (DNA): TGCGCCAGCAGCCAAGAGACAGGGGTGGGGTACACCATATATTTT. Translating it yields CASSQETGVGYTIYF. J is TRBJ1-3 and V is TRBV4-3; TRBD1 matches 8 bases. The CDR3 is 15 residues long. The V segment lost 0 bases and the J segment 8 bases; nucleotides outside the gene matches: 6. The germline V gene has CDR1 LGHNA and CDR2 YSLEER.

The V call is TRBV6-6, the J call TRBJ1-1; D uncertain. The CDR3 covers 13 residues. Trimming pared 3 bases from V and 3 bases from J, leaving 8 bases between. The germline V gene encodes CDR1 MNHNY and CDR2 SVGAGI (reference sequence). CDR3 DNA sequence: TGTGCCAGCAGTTATGTAAGGGACACTGAAGCTTTCTTT. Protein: CASSYVRDTEAFF.

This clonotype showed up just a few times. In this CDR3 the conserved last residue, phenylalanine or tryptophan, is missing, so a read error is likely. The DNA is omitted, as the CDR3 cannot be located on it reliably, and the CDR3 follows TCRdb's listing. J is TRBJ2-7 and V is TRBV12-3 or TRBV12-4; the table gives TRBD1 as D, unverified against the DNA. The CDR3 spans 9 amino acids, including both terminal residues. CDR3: CASSLTGGS.

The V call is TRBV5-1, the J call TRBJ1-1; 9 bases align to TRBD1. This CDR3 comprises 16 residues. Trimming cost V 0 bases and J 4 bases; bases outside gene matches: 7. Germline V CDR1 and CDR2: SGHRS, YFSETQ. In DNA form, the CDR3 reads TGCGCCAGCAGCTTGGAGGGACAGGGAGGGATCACTGAAGCTTTCTTT. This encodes CASSLEGQGGITEAFF.

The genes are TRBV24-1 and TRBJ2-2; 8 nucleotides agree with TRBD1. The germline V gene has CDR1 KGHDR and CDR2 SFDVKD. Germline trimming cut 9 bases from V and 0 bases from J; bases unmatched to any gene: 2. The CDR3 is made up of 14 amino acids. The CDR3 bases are TGTGCCACCCGGGACAGGTCGAACACCGGGGAGCTGTTTTTT. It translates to CATRDRSNTGELFF.

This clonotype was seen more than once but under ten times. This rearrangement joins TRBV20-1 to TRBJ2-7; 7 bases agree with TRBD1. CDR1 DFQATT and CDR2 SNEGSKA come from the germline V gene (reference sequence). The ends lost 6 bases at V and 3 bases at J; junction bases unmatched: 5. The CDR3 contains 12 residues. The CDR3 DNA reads TGCAGTGCCCGCCGGGACAGCTACGAGCAGTACTTC. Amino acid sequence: CSARRDSYEQYF.

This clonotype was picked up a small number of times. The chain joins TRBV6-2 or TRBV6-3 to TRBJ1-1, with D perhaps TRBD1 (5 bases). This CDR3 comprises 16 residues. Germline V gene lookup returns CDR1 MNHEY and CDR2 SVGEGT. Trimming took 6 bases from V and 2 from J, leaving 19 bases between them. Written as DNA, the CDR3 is TGTGCCAGCAGCTTACTCGGGGACCGACCTAACACTGAAGCTTTCTTT. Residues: CASSLLGDRPNTEAFF.

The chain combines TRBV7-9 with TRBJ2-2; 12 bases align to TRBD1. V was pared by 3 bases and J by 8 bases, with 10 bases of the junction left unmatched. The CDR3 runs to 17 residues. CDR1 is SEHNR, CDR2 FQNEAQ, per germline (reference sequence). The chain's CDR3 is CASSFGAGQGARGELFF. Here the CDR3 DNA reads TGTGCCAGCAGCTTCGGCGCGGGACAGGGGGCAAGGGGGGAGCTGTTTTTT.